These T cell receptor beta chains were read from a single sample in a study of blood T cell repertoires in COVID-19. Here immunoSEQ multiplex PCR was the method, and the copy in TCRdb shows in-frame clones only, minus some. The sample includes around 480,000 clones, about 91% seen only once; the top ten take roughly 13%. Sequences were obtained from peripheral blood. The receptors derive from a woman in her forties or fifties with COVID-19, enrolled during active disease. Both conserved end residues are part of each CDR3. A D gene is named only where the DNA matches it firmly.

j_gene | v_gene | d_gene | len | CDR3aa | CDR3nt
TRBJ1-4 | TRBV6-1 | - | 15 | CASSEPPGGQEKLFF | TGTGCCAGCAGTGAACCCCCGGGGGGCCAAGAAAAACTGTTTTTT
TRBJ1-2 | TRBV5-6 | TRBD1 | 16 | CASSLGTGAPPGGYTF | TGTGCCAGCAGCTTGGGGACAGGGGCCCCTCCGGGTGGCTACACCTTC
TRBJ2-1 | TRBV5-1 | TRBD1 | 16 | CASSLEGQGGYNEQFF | TGCGCCAGCAGCTTGGAGGGACAGGGAGGATACAATGAGCAGTTCTTC
TRBJ1-6 | TRBV3-1/TRBV3-2 | TRBD1 | 16 | CASSLNQGVRGSPLHF | TGTGCCAGCAGCCTCAACCAGGGGGTAAGAGGTTCACCCCTCCACTTT
TRBJ2-1 | TRBV4-1 | TRBD2 | 17 | CASSTGTSGAPYNEQFF | TGCGCCAGCAGCACCGGGACTAGCGGGGCTCCCTACAATGAGCAGTTCTTC
TRBJ2-3 | TRBV5-4 | - | 12 | CASSFGLDTQYF | TGTGCCAGCAGCTTTGGCCTAGATACGCAGTATTTT
TRBJ1-1 | TRBV5-1 | - | 15 | CASSLEGLMNTEAFF | TGCGCCAGCAGCTTGGAGGGGCTCATGAACACTGAAGCTTTCTTT
TRBJ2-2 | TRBV24-1 | - | 17 | CATSDTVGLGGAGELFF | TGTGCCACCAGTGACACGGTGGGCTTGGGCGGGGCAGGGGAGCTGTTTTTT
TRBJ1-6 | TRBV19 | TRBD1 | 14 | CASRVDRENSPLHF | TGTGCCAGTAGGGTGGACAGGGAGAATTCACCCCTCCACTTT
TRBJ2-3 | TRBV5-4 | - | 16 | CASSLKASRSTDTQYF | TGTGCCAGCAGCTTAAAGGCTAGCAGAAGCACAGATACGCAGTATTTT
TRBJ2-5 | TRBV5-1 | TRBD2 | 14 | CASGREGREETQYF | TGCGCCAGTGGGAGGGAAGGGCGAGAAGAGACCCAGTACTTC
TRBJ1-1 | TRBV7-2 | - | 13 | CASSHTGPTEAFF | TGTGCCAGCAGCCACACAGGACCCACTGAAGCTTTCTTT